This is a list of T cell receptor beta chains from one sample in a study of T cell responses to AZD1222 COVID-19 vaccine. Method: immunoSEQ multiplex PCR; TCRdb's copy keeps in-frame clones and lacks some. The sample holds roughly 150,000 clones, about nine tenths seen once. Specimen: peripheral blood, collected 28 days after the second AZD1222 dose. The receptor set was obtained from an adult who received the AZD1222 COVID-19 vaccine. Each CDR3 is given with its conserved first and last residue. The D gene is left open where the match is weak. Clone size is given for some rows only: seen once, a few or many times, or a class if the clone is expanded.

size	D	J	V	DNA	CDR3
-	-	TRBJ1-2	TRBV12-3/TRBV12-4	TGTGCCAGCAGCCCAAGGGGGGGCTATGGCTACACCTTC	CASSPRGGYGYTF
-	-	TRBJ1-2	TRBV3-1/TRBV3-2	TGTGCCAGCAGCCCCGGGGGAAGGGAAAACTATGGCTACACCTTC	CASSPGGRENYGYTF
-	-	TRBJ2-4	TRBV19	TGTGCCAGTAGTATGCCCGTCGTCAAAAACATTCAGTACTTC	CASSMPVVKNIQYF
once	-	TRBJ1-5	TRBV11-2	TGTGCCAGCAGCTTCGAAGAGAATCAGCCCCAGCATTTT	CASSFEENQPQHF
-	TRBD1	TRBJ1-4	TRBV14	TGTGCCAGCAGCCAAGGGGCCGGGACAGCCACAGTTTTT	CASSQGAGTATVF
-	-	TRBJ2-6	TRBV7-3	TGTGCCAGCAGCTTAAGTCCAGGGAGCTCTGGGGCCAACGTCCTGACTTTC	CASSLSPGSSGANVLTF
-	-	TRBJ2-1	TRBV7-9	TGTGCCAGCAGCTTGTTAGCGGCATCACCCACGGGTGAGCAGTTCTTC	CASSLLAASPTGEQFF
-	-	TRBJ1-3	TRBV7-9	TGTGCCAGCAGCTTGGCGGGTTCTGGAAACACCATATATTTT	CASSLAGSGNTIYF
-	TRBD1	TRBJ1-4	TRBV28	TGTGCCAGCAGTGTGGGACAGGGCCTTGAAAAACTGTTTTTT	CASSVGQGLEKLFF
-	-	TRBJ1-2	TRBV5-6	TGTGCCAGCAGCTCCGACGACAGCTATAACTATGGCTACACCTTC	CASSSDDSYNYGYTF
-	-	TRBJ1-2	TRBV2	TGTGCCAGCAGTGAAACAGTAGATGGCTACACCTTC	CASSETVDGYTF
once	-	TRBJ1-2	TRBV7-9	TGTGCCAGCAGCTTGGACGGGACTAACTATGGCTACACCTTC	CASSLDGTNYGYTF
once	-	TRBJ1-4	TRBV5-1	TGCGCCAGCAGCTTCAGACAGTCTAATGAAAAACTGTTTTTT	CASSFRQSNEKLFF